This TCR beta chain emerged from a study of CD8 T cells in Susac syndrome. Study-wide findings and caveats: The total CD8+ repertoires contained more than 15 Susac-specific public clones, and the CD8+ TEMRA repertoires contained roughly 5.

Details on this clonotype: Its antigen is unidentified.

The germline V gene encodes CDR1 SGHDT and CDR2 YYEEEE. The CDR3 totals 12 residues. V was trimmed by 2 bases and J by 7 bases, leaving 7 bases between them. The RNA input was about 0.5 to 1 ug, and it was reverse transcribed with random hexamers. By means of immunoSEQ multiplex PCR, TCR beta CDR3 spanning 54 Vbeta and 13 Jbeta underwent amplification. TCRdb itself ran the immunoSEQ multiplex PCR reads through MiXCR, one entry per CDR3 protein. The repertoire holds about 190,000 distinct CDR3 sequences, with around 93% as singletons. Sequenced sample: CD8+ T cells from PBMCs. The chain has TRBV5-6 and TRBJ2-1; unclear D gene. This TCR was recovered from a human donor with Susac syndrome. The CDR3 DNA sequence: TGTGCCAGCAGCTTTGTGGAGAATGAGCAGTTCTTC. As protein: CASSFVENEQFF.